These T cell receptor beta chains were read from a single sample in a study of response to subunit inactivated influenza vaccine. Each CDR3 protein is one row after TCRdb ran MiXCR on the RT-PCR reads. The table lists about 570,000 distinct CDR3 sequences, about 11% of them singletons. These data were also filed under a second study, of T cells expressing NK-cell markers.

The sample consisted of PBMCs from blood, taken on the day of vaccination. These receptors all come from a man between 45 and 60 years old who received an inactivated influenza vaccine. The CDR3 runs from the conserved cysteine through the conserved F or W. A D gene is named only where the DNA matches it firmly. Only some rows state a clone size, as once, few, many or a class for expanded clones.

clone size,J gene,D gene,V gene,CDR3 protein,CDR3 DNA
many,TRBJ2-1,TRBD1,TRBV4-3,CASSQDWDRGNNEQFF,TGCGCCAGCAGCCAAGACTGGGACAGAGGAAACAATGAGCAGTTCTTC
NA,TRBJ1-6,NA,TRBV7-9,CASSLRRGRAPLHF,TGTGCCAGCAGCTTAAGGAGGGGTCGGGCACCCCTCCACTTT
NA,TRBJ2-5,NA,TRBV6-6,CASLPWGQETQYF,TGTGCCAGCCTTCCATGGGGCCAAGAGACCCAGTACTTC
NA,TRBJ2-1,TRBD2,TRBV3-1,CASSGGLAGVSYNEQFF,TGTGCCAGCAGCGGGGGACTAGCGGGAGTATCCTACAATGAGCAGTTCTTC
NA,TRBJ2-6,NA,TRBV11-1,CASRAPPTVTSGANVLTF,TGTGCCAGCAGAGCCCCCCCGACAGTTACCTCTGGGGCCAACGTCCTGACTTTC
NA,TRBJ2-5,NA,TRBV4-2,CASSQVRWAEESQETQYF,TGTGCCAGCAGCCAAGTGCGGTGGGCGGAAGAGAGCCAAGAGACCCAGTACTTC
few,TRBJ2-1,NA,TRBV29-1,CSVDRGSSYNEQFF,TGCAGCGTTGATCGTGGGAGCTCCTACAATGAGCAGTTCTTC
few,TRBJ2-7,TRBD2,TRBV10-3,CAISEEASGPVYEQYF,TGTGCCATCAGTGAGGAGGCTAGCGGGCCGGTCTACGAGCAGTACTTC
many,TRBJ1-1,NA,TRBV4-1,CASSQDSRGGTEAFF,TGCGCCAGCAGCCAAGATTCGCGGGGAGGGACTGAAGCTTTCTTT
NA,TRBJ2-7,NA,TRBV5-3,CARSLGGIYEQYF,TGTGCCAGAAGCTTGGGGGGAATCTACGAGCAGTACTTC
NA,TRBJ2-7,NA,TRBV20-1,CSAGGQVKAYEQYF,TGCAGTGCAGGCGGGCAGGTCAAGGCCTACGAGCAGTACTTC
many,TRBJ2-7,TRBD2,TRBV27,CASSAAGTSGSYEQYF,TGTGCCAGCAGTGCCGCCGGGACTAGCGGCTCCTACGAGCAGTACTTC
many,TRBJ2-7,TRBD2,TRBV27,CASSLSGRSEQYF,TGTGCCAGCAGTTTAAGCGGGAGGTCCGAGCAGTACTTC
NA,TRBJ1-2,NA,TRBV12-3/TRBV12-4,CASSLRGAQLNYGYTF,TGTGCCAGCAGTTTACGGGGGGCCCAGCTAAACTATGGCTACACCTTC
few,TRBJ2-2,TRBD2,TRBV20-1,CSARKPGLGGTGELFF,TGCAGTGCTAGAAAACCGGGACTAGGAGGCACCGGGGAGCTGTTTTTT
few,TRBJ2-3,NA,TRBV25-1,CASSDRPAATDTQYF,TGTGCCAGCAGTGATCGCCCCGCGGCCACAGATACGCAGTATTTT
NA,TRBJ2-5,NA,TRBV4-1,CASSQEGLPGETQYF,TGCGCCAGCAGCCAAGAAGGGCTACCGGGGGAGACCCAGTACTTC
NA,TRBJ2-7,NA,TRBV7-6,CASSLALETGQYF,TGTGCCAGCAGCTTAGCCCTTGAGACGGGGCAGTACTTC
many,TRBJ1-6,TRBD1,TRBV20-1,CSARGTGNSPLHF,TGCAGTGCTAGAGGGACAGGGAATTCACCCCTCCACTTT
NA,TRBJ2-3,TRBD2,TRBV20-1,CSAYRSGSRTDTQYF,TGCAGTGCGTACCGGAGCGGGAGTCGGACAGATACGCAGTATTTT
few,TRBJ2-7,NA,TRBV20-1,CSARVDRSRGSSEQYF,TGCAGTGCTAGAGTCGACAGGTCAAGGGGTAGCTCCGAGCAGTACTTC
few,TRBJ2-7,NA,TRBV5-5,CASSLATGRQGSQAYF,TGTGCCAGCAGCTTGGCCACCGGGAGGCAGGGGTCCCAGGCGTACTTC
few,TRBJ2-2,NA,TRBV4-1,CASSQEPPGQTEGTGELFF,TGCGCCAGCAGCCAAGAACCCCCAGGCCAAACCGAGGGCACCGGGGAGCTGTTTTTT
NA,TRBJ2-5,NA,TRBV19,CASSGTLGTQYF,TGTGCCAGTAGTGGGACCCTGGGGACCCAGTACTTC
few,TRBJ2-1,TRBD2,TRBV29-1,CSVALAALYNEQFF,TGCAGCGTGGCCCTAGCGGCACTTTACAATGAGCAGTTCTTC
NA,TRBJ2-6,NA,TRBV12-3/TRBV12-4,CASRDRSGANVLTF,TGTGCCAGCAGAGACAGGTCTGGGGCCAACGTCCTGACTTTC
few,TRBJ2-7,TRBD2,TRBV6-1,CASSRGSLLSSLEQYF,TGTGCCAGCAGCCGCGGGAGCCTCTTGTCTTCTCTCGAGCAGTACTTC
few,TRBJ2-4,TRBD1,TRBV27,CASSPKGQGYIQYF,TGTGCCAGCAGTCCAAAAGGACAGGGATACATTCAGTACTTC
few,TRBJ1-5,NA,TRBV20-1,CSARGSYSNQPQHF,TGCAGTGCTAGAGGTAGCTATAGCAATCAGCCCCAGCATTTT
NA,TRBJ2-2,NA,TRBV13,CASTQGSWENTGELFF,TGTGCCAGCACCCAGGGGAGCTGGGAGAACACCGGGGAGCTGTTTTTT
few,TRBJ2-6,TRBD2,TRBV24-1,CATSDSDLAEPFSGANVLTF,TGTGCCACCAGTGACTCCGACCTAGCGGAGCCTTTCTCTGGGGCCAACGTCCTGACTTTC
many,TRBJ1-1,TRBD1,TRBV29-1,CSVGYGQGTEAFF,TGCAGCGTTGGCTACGGACAGGGGACTGAAGCTTTCTTT
few,TRBJ1-5,TRBD1,TRBV12-3/TRBV12-4,CASSLTGAVQPQHF,TGTGCCAGCAGTCTCACAGGGGCCGTTCAGCCCCAGCATTTT
NA,TRBJ2-1,TRBD2,TRBV20-1,CSADGGGDLGNEQFF,TGCAGTGCGGACGGCGGGGGGGATCTGGGCAATGAGCAGTTCTTC
many,TRBJ2-4,TRBD2,TRBV11-2,CASSPLTSGVAKNIQYF,TGTGCCAGCAGCCCGTTGACTAGCGGGGTAGCCAAAAACATTCAGTACTTC